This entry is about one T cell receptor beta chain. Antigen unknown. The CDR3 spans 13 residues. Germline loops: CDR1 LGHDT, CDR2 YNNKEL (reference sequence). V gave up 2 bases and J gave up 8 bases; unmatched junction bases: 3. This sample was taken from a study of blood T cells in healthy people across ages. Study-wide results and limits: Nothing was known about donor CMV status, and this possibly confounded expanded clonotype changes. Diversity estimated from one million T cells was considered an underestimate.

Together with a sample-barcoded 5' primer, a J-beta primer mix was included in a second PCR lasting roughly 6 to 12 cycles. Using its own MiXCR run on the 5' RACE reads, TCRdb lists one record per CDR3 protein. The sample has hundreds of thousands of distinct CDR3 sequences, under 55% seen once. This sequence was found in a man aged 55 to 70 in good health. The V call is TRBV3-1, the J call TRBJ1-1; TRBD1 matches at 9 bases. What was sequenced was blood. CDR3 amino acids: CASSQRQGVEAFF. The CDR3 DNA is TGTGCCAGCAGCCAACGACAGGGGGTGGAAGCTTTCTTT. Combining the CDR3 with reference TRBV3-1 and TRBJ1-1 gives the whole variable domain DTAVSQTPKYLVTQMGNDKSIKCEQNLGHDTMYWYKQDSKKFLKIMFSYNNKELIINETVPNRFSPKSPDKAHLNLHINSLELGDSAVYFCASSQRQGVEAFFGQGTRLTVV.